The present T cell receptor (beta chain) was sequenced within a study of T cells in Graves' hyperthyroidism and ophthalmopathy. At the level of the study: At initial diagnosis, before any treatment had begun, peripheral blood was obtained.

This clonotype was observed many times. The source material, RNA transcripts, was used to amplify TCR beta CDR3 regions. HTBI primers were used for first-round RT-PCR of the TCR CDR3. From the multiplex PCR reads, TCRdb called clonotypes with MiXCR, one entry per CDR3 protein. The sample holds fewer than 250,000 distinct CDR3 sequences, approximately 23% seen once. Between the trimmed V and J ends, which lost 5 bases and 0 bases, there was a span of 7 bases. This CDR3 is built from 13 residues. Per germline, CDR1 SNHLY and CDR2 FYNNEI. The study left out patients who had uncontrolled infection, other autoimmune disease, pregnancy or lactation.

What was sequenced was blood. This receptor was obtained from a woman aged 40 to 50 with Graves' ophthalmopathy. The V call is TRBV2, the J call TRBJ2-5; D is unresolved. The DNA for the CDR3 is TGTGCCAGCAGTATGGGTTACCAAGAGACCCAGTACTTC. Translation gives CASSMGYQETQYF.